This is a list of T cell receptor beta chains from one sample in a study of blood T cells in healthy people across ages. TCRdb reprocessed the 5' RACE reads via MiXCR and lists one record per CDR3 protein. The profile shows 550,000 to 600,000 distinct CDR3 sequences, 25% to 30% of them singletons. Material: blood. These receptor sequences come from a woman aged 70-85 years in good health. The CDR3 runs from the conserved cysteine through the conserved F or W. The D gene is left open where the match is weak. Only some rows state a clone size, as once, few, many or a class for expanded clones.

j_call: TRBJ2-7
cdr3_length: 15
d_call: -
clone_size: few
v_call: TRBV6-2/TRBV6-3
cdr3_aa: CASRTYGTDSYEQYF
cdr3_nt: TGTGCCAGCAGAACCTACGGGACGGATTCCTACGAGCAGTACTTC

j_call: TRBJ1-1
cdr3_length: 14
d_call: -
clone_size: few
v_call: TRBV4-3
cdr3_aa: CASSQGGQNTEAFF
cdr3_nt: TGCGCCAGCAGCCAAGGGGGGCAGAACACTGAAGCTTTCTTT

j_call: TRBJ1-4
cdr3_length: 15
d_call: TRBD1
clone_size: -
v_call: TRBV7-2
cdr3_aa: CASSLTGGNWEKLFF
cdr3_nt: TGTGCCAGCAGCCTTACAGGGGGAAATTGGGAAAAACTGTTTTTT

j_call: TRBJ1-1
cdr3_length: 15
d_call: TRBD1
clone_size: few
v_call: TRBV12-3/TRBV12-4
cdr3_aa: CASSLLGTGNTEAFF
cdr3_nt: TGTGCCAGCAGTTTACTCGGGACAGGGAACACTGAAGCTTTCTTT

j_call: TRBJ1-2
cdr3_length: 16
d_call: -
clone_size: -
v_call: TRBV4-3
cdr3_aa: CASSQDLGGARSGYTF
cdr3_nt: TGCGCCAGCAGCCAAGATCTGGGGGGGGCCCGGAGTGGCTACACCTTC

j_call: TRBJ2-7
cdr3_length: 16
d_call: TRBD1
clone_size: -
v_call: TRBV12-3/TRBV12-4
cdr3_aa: CASRRTGRNKGYEQYF
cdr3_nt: TGTGCCAGCAGGCGGACAGGGCGTAATAAGGGCTACGAGCAGTACTTC

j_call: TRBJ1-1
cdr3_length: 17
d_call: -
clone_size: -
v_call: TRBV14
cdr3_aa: CASSQWGAQSSSAEAFF
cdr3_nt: TGTGCCAGCAGCCAATGGGGGGCGCAGTCCAGTAGCGCTGAAGCTTTCTTT

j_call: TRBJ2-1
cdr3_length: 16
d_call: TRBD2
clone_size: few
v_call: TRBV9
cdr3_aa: CASSLRLAGVYNEQFF
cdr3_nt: TGTGCCAGCAGCTTGCGACTAGCGGGGGTCTACAATGAGCAGTTCTTC

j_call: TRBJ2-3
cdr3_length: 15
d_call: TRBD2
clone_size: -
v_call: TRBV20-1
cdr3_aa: CSAENRGGASDTQYF
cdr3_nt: TGCAGTGCTGAGAACCGCGGGGGGGCCTCAGATACGCAGTATTTT

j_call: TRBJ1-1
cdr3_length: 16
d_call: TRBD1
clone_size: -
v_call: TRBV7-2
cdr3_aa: CASSLQAPQGGTEAFF
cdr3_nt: TGTGCCAGCAGCTTACAGGCCCCACAGGGGGGGACTGAAGCTTTCTTT

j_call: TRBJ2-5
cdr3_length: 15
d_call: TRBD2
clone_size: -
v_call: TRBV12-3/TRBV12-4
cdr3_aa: CASSLMTSGGASKFF
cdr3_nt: TGTGCCAGCAGTTTAATGACTAGCGGGGGGGCCTCAAAGTTCTTC

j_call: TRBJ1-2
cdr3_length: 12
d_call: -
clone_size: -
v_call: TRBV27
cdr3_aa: CASRRGPDGYTF
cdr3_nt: TGTGCCAGCAGACGCGGCCCGGACGGCTACACCTTC

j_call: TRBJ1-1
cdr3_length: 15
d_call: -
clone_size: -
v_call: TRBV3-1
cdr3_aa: CASSQDFRYGRGAFF
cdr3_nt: TGTGCCAGCAGCCAAGATTTCCGGTACGGGCGGGGAGCTTTCTTT

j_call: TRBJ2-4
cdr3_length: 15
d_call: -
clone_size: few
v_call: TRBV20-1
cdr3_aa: CSASLDLLAKNIQYF
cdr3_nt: TGCAGTGCTAGTTTGGATCTCCTAGCCAAAAACATTCAGTACTTC

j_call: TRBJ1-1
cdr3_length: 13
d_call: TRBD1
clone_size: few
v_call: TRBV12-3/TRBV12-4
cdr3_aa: CASRGQGATEAFF
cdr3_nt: TGTGCCAGCAGGGGACAGGGTGCCACTGAAGCTTTCTTT

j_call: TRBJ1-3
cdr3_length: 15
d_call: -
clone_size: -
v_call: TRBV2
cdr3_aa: CASSYDRSSGNTIYF
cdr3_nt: TGTGCCAGCAGTTACGACAGGAGCTCTGGAAACACCATATATTTT

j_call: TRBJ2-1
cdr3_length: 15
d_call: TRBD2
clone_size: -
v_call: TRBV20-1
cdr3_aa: CSASNPGGADNEQFF
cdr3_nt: TGCAGTGCTTCCAACCCCGGGGGGGCCGACAATGAGCAGTTCTTC

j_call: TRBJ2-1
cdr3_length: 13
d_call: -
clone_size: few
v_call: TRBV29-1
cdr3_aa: CSVPRPGYNEQFF
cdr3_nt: TGCAGCGTTCCCCGTCCAGGGTACAATGAGCAGTTCTTC

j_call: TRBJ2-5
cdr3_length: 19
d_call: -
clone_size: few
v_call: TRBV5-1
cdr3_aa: CASKATFTLAAPNQETQYF
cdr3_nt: TGCGCCAGTAAAGCGACCTTTACTTTAGCGGCGCCGAACCAAGAGACCCAGTACTTC

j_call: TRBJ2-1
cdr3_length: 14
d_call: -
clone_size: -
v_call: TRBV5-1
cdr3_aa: CASSLVSTHNEQFF
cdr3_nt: TGCGCCAGCAGCTTGGTGTCTACACACAATGAGCAGTTCTTC

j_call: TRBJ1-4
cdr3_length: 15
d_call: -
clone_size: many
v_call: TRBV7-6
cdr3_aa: CASSSGTTSNEKLFF
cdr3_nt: TGTGCCAGCAGCTCTGGAACAACTTCTAATGAAAAACTGTTTTTT

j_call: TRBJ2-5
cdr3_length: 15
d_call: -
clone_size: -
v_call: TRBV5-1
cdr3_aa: CASRFQGILGETQYF
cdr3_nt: TGCGCCAGCCGCTTCCAGGGGATCCTCGGAGAGACCCAGTACTTC

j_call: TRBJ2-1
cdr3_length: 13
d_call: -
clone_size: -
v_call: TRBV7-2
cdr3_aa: CASSSEMGDEQFF
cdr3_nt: TGTGCCAGCAGCTCGGAAATGGGGGATGAGCAGTTCTTC

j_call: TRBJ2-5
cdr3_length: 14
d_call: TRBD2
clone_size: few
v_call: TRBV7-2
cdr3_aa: CASRSSGGKETQYF
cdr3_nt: TGTGCCAGCAGGTCTAGCGGGGGGAAAGAGACCCAGTACTTC